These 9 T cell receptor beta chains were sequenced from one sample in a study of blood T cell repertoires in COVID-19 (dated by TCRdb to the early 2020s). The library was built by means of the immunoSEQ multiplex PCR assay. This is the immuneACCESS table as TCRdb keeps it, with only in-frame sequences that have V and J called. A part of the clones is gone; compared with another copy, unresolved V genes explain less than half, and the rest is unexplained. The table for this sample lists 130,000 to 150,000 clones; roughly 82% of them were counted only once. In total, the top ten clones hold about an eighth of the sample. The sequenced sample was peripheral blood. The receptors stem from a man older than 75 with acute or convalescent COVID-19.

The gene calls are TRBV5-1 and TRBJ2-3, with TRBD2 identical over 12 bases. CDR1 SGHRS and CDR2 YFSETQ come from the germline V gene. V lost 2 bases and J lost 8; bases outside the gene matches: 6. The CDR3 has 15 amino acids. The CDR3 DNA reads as TGCGCCAGCAGCTTCCTAGCGGGGGGGGAAAGTACGCAGTATTTT. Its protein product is CASSFLAGGESTQYF.

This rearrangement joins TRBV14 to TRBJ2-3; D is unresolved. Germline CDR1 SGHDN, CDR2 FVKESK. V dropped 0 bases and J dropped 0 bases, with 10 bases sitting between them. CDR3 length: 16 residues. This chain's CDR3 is CASSQDRTPSTDTQYF. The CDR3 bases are TGTGCCAGCAGCCAAGATCGAACACCTAGCACAGATACGCAGTATTTT. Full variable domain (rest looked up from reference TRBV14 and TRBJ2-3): EAGVTQFPSHSVIEKGQTVTLRCDPISGHDNLYWYRRVMGKEIKFLLHFVKESKQDESGMPNNRFLAERTGGTYSTLKVQPAELEDSGVYFCASSQDRTPSTDTQYFGPGTRLTVL.

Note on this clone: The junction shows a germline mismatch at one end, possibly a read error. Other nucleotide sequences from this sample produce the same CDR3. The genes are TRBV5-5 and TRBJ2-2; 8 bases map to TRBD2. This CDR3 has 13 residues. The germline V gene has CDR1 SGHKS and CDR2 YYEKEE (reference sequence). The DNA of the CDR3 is TGCGCCAGCACAACGGGGGGGGCCGGGGAGCTGTTTTTT. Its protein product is CASTTGGAGELFF.

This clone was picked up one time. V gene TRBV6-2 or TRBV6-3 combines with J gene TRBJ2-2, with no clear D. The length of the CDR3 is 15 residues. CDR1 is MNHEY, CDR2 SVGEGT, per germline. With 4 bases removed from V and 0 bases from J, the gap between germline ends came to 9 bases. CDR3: CASSSQTPNTGELFF. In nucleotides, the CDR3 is TGTGCCAGCAGTTCACAAACACCGAACACCGGGGAGCTGTTTTTT.

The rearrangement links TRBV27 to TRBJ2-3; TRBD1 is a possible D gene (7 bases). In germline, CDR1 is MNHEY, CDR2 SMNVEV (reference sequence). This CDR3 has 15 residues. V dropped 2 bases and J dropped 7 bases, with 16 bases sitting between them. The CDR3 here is CASSLTVTGRNTQYF. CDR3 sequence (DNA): TGTGCCAGCAGTTTAACCGTGACAGGGAGGAATACGCAGTATTTT.

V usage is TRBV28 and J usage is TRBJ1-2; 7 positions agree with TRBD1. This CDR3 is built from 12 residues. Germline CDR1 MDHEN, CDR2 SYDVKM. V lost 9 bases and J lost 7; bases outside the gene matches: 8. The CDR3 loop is CASLDRSGGYTF. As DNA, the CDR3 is TGTGCCAGTTTGGACAGGTCTGGTGGCTACACCTTC.

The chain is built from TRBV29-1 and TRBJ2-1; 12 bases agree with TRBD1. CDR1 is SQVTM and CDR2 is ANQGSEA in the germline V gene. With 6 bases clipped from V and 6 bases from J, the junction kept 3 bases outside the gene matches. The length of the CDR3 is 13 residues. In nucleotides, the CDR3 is TGCAGCGTCCGGGACAGGGGGCCCAATGAGCAGTTCTTC. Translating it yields CSVRDRGPNEQFF.

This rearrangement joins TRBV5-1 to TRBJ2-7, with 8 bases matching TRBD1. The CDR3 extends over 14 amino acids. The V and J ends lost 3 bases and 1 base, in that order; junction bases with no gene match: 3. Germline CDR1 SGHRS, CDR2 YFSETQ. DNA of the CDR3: TGCGCCAGCAGCTCACGGACAGGGTCCTACGAGCAGTACTTC. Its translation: CASSSRTGSYEQYF.

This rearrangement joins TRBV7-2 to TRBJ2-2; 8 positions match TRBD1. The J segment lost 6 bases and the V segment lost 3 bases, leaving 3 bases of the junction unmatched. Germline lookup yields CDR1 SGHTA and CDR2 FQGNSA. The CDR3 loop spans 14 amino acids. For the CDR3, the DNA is TGTGCCAGCAGCTTTGTACAGGGGGCCGGGGAGCTGTTTTTT. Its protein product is CASSFVQGAGELFF. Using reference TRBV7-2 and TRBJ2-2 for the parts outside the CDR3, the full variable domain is GAGVSQSPSNKVTEKGKDVELRCDPISGHTALYWYRQSLGQGLEFLIYFQGNSAPDKSGLPSDRFSAERTGGSVSTLTIQRTQQEDSAVYLCASSFVQGAGELFFGEGSRLTVL.